This TCR beta chain originates from a study of Ad26.COV2.S vaccination and SARS-CoV-2 variants. General observations from the study: Post-vaccination breadth of spike-specific CD8+ and CD4+ T cell responses was reportedly substantial.

Sample treatment: around 19 received Ad26.COV2.S at low or high dose, single or two shots; roughly five received placebo; per-sample allocation not given. On day 63 after the first injection, vaccine and placebo recipients gave samples. Measured with immunoSEQ multiplex PCR; TCRdb has only the in-frame clones, and not every one. The repertoire holds around 420,000 clones, with approximately 90% as singletons. About this clone: Its specificity is not known.

This specimen consisted of peripheral blood, obtained in a trial of Ad26.COV2.S vaccine versus placebo. The TCR sequence derives from a person between 18 and 65 years old who received the Ad26.COV2.S COVID-19 vaccine or a placebo.

This chain's CDR3 is CASSQGEARELLSGNTIYF. Here the CDR3 DNA reads TGTGCCAGCAGCCAAGGAGAAGCCAGGGAGTTGTTGTCTGGAAACACCATATATTTT. V gene TRBV14 combines with J gene TRBJ1-3; D is perhaps TRBD1 (5 bases). Per germline, CDR1 SGHDN and CDR2 FVKESK. The CDR3 totals 19 residues. V dropped 1 base and J dropped 1 base, with 20 bases sitting between them.